This T cell receptor (beta chain) was documented in a study of T cell changes during pregnancy in multiple sclerosis. The CDR3 covers 16 residues. Germline V lookup: CDR1 SGHRS, CDR2 YFSETQ. J lost 4 bases, V lost 3 bases, and 12 bases had no gene match. Some clones are missing from TCRdb's copy, which holds only in-frame ones; the method was immunoSEQ multiplex PCR. Among about 44,000 clones listed, around 93% were seen once. This clone was picked up a small number of times. The TCR sequence derives from a female donor with multiple sclerosis, enrolled in a pregnancy study. The chain employs TRBV5-1 and TRBJ1-1; 7 nucleotides match TRBD1. The source was CD4+ T cells from peripheral blood mononuclear cells, collected in the third trimester of pregnancy. The DNA for the CDR3 is TGCGCCAGCAGCTCCACGGACAGGACCCCTTTCACTGAAGCTTTCTTT. Protein product: CASSSTDRTPFTEAFF.